A single sample is the source of the 13 T cell receptor beta chains below, sequenced in a study of blood T cell repertoires in COVID-19. TCRdb keeps only in-frame clones here, not all; method: immunoSEQ multiplex PCR. This table holds over 150,000 clones, 85% to 95% found once. Sequencing used peripheral blood. These receptors all come from a man aged 45-65 years with acute or convalescent COVID-19.

The chain couples TRBV5-1 to TRBJ2-3; tentative D call: TRBD2 (6 bases). V was clipped by 1 base and J by 0 bases, with 12 bases between them. Germline CDR1 SGHRS, CDR2 YFSETQ. The CDR3 has 16 amino acids. This CDR3 is CASSLWPSGSTDTQYF. The CDR3 bases are TGCGCCAGCAGCTTGTGGCCGAGCGGGAGCACAGATACGCAGTATTTT.

The gene calls are TRBV19 and TRBJ2-7; TRBD2 agrees at 10 bases. Per the germline V gene, CDR1 is LNHDA and CDR2 is SQIVND (reference sequence). Germline trimming cut 6 bases from V and 1 base from J; bases unmatched to any gene: 0. The CDR3 runs to 13 residues. The CDR3 nucleotides read TGTGCCAGTAGACTAGCGGGATCCTACGAGCAGTACTTC. Translating gives CASRLAGSYEQYF.

V gene TRBV15 combines with J gene TRBJ1-2, with 7 bases lining up with TRBD1. The ends lost 2 bases at V and 8 bases at J; junction bases unmatched: 5. There are 13 residues in the CDR3. CDR1 and CDR2 (germline): LNHNV, YYDKDF (reference sequence). The CDR3 nucleotides are TGTGCCACCAGCAGACAAAGGGGGCAGGGCTACACCTTC. Its protein is CATSRQRGQGYTF.

CDR3 sequence: CASSLGPPSGGFQETQYF. The CDR3 DNA is TGTGCCAGCAGCTTAGGGCCTCCTAGCGGGGGGTTCCAAGAGACCCAGTACTTC. The rearrangement joins TRBV7-2 to TRBJ2-5; 11 nucleotides align to TRBD2. CDR3 length equals 18 residues. After removal of 1 base from V and 1 base from J, the junction contained 8 bases not matched to a gene. Germline CDR1 SGHTA, CDR2 FQGNSA.

The DNA for the CDR3 is TGCGCCAGCAGCTTGGTTAGCTCCTTCCCTAGCGGAGGTGAGCAGTACTTC. Residues: CASSLVSSFPSGGEQYF. The rearrangement uses TRBV5-1 and TRBJ2-7, with TRBD2 matching over 7 bases. The CDR3 consists of 17 residues. V gave up 0 bases and J gave up 7 bases; unmatched junction bases: 16. The germline V gene has CDR1 SGHRS and CDR2 YFSETQ.

The CDR3 coding sequence is TGTGCCAGCAGTGGAGACATGAACACCGGGGAGCTGTTTTTT. As protein: CASSGDMNTGELFF. This chain links TRBV2 with TRBJ2-2; D gene ambiguous. This CDR3 is 14 amino acids long. Trimming removed 4 bases at V and 1 base at J, with 7 bases between. Germline CDR1 reads SNHLY; CDR2 reads FYNNEI.

The chain combines TRBV30 with TRBJ2-3; 7 nucleotides line up with TRBD1. Germline V gene lookup returns CDR1 GTSNPN and CDR2 SVGIG (reference sequence). V dropped 2 bases and J dropped 1; count of bases not matched to a gene: 6. This CDR3 is 15 amino acids long. The CDR3 DNA reads TGTGCCTGGAGTATAACAGGGGTACGCACAGATACGCAGTATTTT. This codes for CAWSITGVRTDTQYF.

The chain recombines TRBV14 with TRBJ1-4; 7 bases align to TRBD1. The CDR3 sequence is 15 residues long. Per the germline V gene, CDR1 is SGHDN and CDR2 is FVKESK. V lost 0 bases and J lost 7; bases outside the gene matches: 5. The DNA for the CDR3 is TGTGCCAGCAGCCAAGATCAGGGGACAGTTGAAAAACTGTTTTTT. Its protein product is CASSQDQGTVEKLFF.

This clone was observed once. This sequence joins TRBV24-1 and TRBJ2-4; TRBD2 is a possible D gene (6 bases). Germline CDR1 KGHDR, CDR2 SFDVKD. Between the trimmed V and J ends, which lost 3 bases and 7 bases, there was a span of 15 bases. This CDR3 region has 15 residues. Here the CDR3 reads CATSDPRGTGNIQYF. CDR3 bases: TGTGCCACCAGTGATCCCCGGGGGACCGGGAACATTCAGTACTTC.

This clone was found once. This chain joins TRBV28 and TRBJ2-7; 7 bases fit TRBD2. This CDR3 is 13 amino acids long. The junction had 5 bases not matched to a gene; V was cut back by 7 bases and J by 2 bases. Germline assignment: CDR1 MDHEN and CDR2 SYDVKM. DNA for the CDR3: TGTGCCAGCACCCCGGGGGGAGCCTACGAGCAGTACGTC. Translated: CASTPGGAYEQYV.

The CDR3 bases are TGCAGCGGGACCGGGACAGCGAACACTGAAGCTTTCTTT. It encodes CSGTGTANTEAFF. The gene calls are TRBV29-1 and TRBJ1-1, with 7 bases matching TRBD1. CDR1 SQVTM and CDR2 ANQGSEA come from the germline V gene. V lost 7 bases to trimming and J lost 1 base; unmatched junction nucleotides: 6. This CDR3 is 13 amino acids long.

The chain couples TRBV18 to TRBJ2-1; possibly TRBD2 for D (6 bases). CDR3 length: 13 residues. Per germline, CDR1 KGHSH and CDR2 LQKENI. Trimming removed 2 bases from V and 7 bases from J, with 9 bases in between. This CDR3 reads CASSPGGRNEQFF. DNA of the CDR3: TGTGCCAGCTCACCAGGAGGGAGAAATGAGCAGTTCTTC.

This clone was counted a single time. This CDR3 is CASSWGGTMNTEAFF. The CDR3 coding sequence is TGTGCCAGCAGCTGGGGGGGGACGATGAACACTGAAGCTTTCTTT. The chain combines TRBV11-1 with TRBJ1-1, with a tentative D call TRBD1 (5 bases). This CDR3 spans 15 amino acids. V lost 4 bases, J lost 0 bases, and 12 bases lay in between. Germline V gene data show CDR1 as SGHAT and CDR2 as FQDESV (reference sequence). The whole variable domain, remainder taken from reference TRBV11-1 and TRBJ1-1, is EAEVAQSPRYKITEKSQAVAFWCDPISGHATLYWYRQILGQGPELLVQFQDESVVDDSQLPKDRFSAERLKGVDSTLKIQPAELGDSAMYLCASSWGGTMNTEAFFGQGTRLTVV.